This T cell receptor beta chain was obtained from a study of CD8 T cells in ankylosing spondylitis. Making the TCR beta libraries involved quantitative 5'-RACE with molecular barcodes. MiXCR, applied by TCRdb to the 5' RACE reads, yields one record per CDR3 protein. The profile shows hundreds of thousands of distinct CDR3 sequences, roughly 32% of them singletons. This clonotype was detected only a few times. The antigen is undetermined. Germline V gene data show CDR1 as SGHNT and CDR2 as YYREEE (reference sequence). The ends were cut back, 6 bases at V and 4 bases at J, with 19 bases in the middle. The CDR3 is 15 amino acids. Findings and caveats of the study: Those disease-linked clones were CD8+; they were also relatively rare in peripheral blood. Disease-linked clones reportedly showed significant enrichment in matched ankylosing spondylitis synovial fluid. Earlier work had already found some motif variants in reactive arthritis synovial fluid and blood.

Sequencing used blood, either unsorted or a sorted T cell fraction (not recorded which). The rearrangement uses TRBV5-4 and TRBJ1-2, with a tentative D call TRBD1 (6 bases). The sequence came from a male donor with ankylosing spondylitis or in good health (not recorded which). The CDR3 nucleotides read TGTGCCAGCACCCTAATTGGGGGGGCGGTCTATGGCTACACCTTC. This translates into CASTLIGGAVYGYTF. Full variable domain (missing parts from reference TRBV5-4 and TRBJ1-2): ETGVTQSPTHLIKTRGQQVTLRCSSQSGHNTVSWYQQALGQGPQFIFQYYREEENGRGNFPPRFSGLQFPNYSSELNVNALELDDSALYLCASTLIGGAVYGYTFGSGTRLTVV.